The sequence of this T cell receptor beta chain was determined in a study of response to subunit inactivated influenza vaccine. This clonotype was seen repeatedly, ten times or more. One end of the junction fails to match germline, which may point to a read error. Germline V CDR1 and CDR2: SEHNR, FQNEAQ (reference sequence). CDR3 length equals 16 residues. TCRdb re-derived calls from the RT-PCR reads in MiXCR, one entry per CDR3 protein. The table includes over 800,000 distinct CDR3 sequences, about 20% detected once. This TCR was recovered from a man aged 45 to 65 who received an inactivated influenza vaccine. Sequences were derived from PBMCs from blood, sampled roughly 5 days after vaccination. The chain employs TRBV7-9 and TRBJ2-2; 8 bases are shared with TRBD1. Written as DNA, the CDR3 is TGTGCCAGCACCTTATCGACAGGGGCGAACACCGGGGAGCTGTTTTTT. This encodes CASTLSTGANTGELFF.